The rows below give T cell receptor beta chains drawn from one sample of a study of T cells in Graves' hyperthyroidism and ophthalmopathy. MiXCR was run by TCRdb on the multiplex PCR reads, yielding one entry per CDR3 protein. The data contain approximately 620,000 distinct CDR3 sequences, about a sixth of them seen just once; the ten biggest clones take up roughly 3.5%. Specimen: blood. The receptors were sampled from a woman aged 40 to 50 with Graves' ophthalmopathy. The CDR3 runs from the conserved cysteine through the conserved F or W. The D gene is left open where the match is weak. The size of a clone is reported for some rows only, either as once, few or many, or as a class for expanded clones.

j_call: TRBJ2-5
d_call: TRBD2
clone_size: NA
v_call: TRBV6-2/TRBV6-3
cdr3_aa: CASATAGTSGGQETQYF
cdr3_nt: TGTGCCAGCGCGACCGCCGGGACTAGCGGGGGGCAAGAGACCCAGTACTTC

j_call: TRBJ1-2
d_call: NA
clone_size: many
v_call: TRBV6-1
cdr3_aa: CASSEAITGNYGYTF
cdr3_nt: TGTGCCAGCAGTGAAGCGATCACAGGGAACTATGGCTACACCTTC

j_call: TRBJ1-4
d_call: TRBD1
clone_size: few
v_call: TRBV9
cdr3_aa: CASSPTGDRGGKLFF
cdr3_nt: TGTGCCAGCAGCCCAACCGGCGACAGGGGAGGAAAACTGTTTTTT

j_call: TRBJ1-5
d_call: NA
clone_size: few
v_call: TRBV7-8
cdr3_aa: CASSLAEYSNQPQHF
cdr3_nt: TGTGCCAGCAGCTTAGCCGAATATAGCAATCAGCCCCAGCATTTT

j_call: TRBJ2-2
d_call: NA
clone_size: many
v_call: TRBV30
cdr3_aa: CACGRVNTGELFF
cdr3_nt: TGTGCCTGCGGAAGGGTTAACACCGGGGAGCTGTTTTTT

j_call: TRBJ2-2
d_call: NA
clone_size: NA
v_call: TRBV30
cdr3_aa: CAWSRAGTGELFF
cdr3_nt: TGTGCCTGGAGCCGGGCGGGGACCGGGGAGCTGTTTTTT

j_call: TRBJ2-2
d_call: NA
clone_size: NA
v_call: TRBV20-1
cdr3_aa: CSARQAANTGELFF
cdr3_nt: TGCAGTGCTAGACAGGCCGCGAACACCGGGGAGCTGTTTTTT

j_call: TRBJ1-1
d_call: NA
clone_size: many
v_call: TRBV18
cdr3_aa: CASSPAASTEAFF
cdr3_nt: TGTGCCAGCTCACCCGCAGCATCCACTGAAGCTTTCTTT

j_call: TRBJ2-3
d_call: NA
clone_size: few
v_call: TRBV4-2
cdr3_aa: CASSQAGPTQYF
cdr3_nt: TGTGCCAGCAGCCAAGCAGGGCCTACGCAGTATTTT

j_call: TRBJ2-1
d_call: TRBD2
clone_size: many
v_call: TRBV20-1
cdr3_aa: CSARDLEGFAGGPLSYNEQFF
cdr3_nt: TGCAGTGCTAGAGATTTAGAGGGCTTTGCGGGAGGGCCTCTTTCCTACAATGAGCAGTTCTTC

j_call: TRBJ2-7
d_call: TRBD1
clone_size: many
v_call: TRBV5-1
cdr3_aa: CASSPQGATYEQYF
cdr3_nt: TGCGCCAGCAGCCCGCAGGGGGCGACCTACGAGCAGTACTTC

j_call: TRBJ2-5
d_call: TRBD2
clone_size: many
v_call: TRBV30
cdr3_aa: CAWSVLAAPRETQYF
cdr3_nt: TGTGCCTGGAGTGTACTAGCGGCACCAAGAGAGACCCAGTACTTC

j_call: TRBJ1-2
d_call: NA
clone_size: NA
v_call: TRBV28
cdr3_aa: CASSLMGPYGYTF
cdr3_nt: TGTGCCAGCAGTTTAATGGGGCCCTATGGCTACACCTTC

j_call: TRBJ2-5
d_call: NA
clone_size: NA
v_call: TRBV7-9
cdr3_aa: CASSPKLNQETQYF
cdr3_nt: TGTGCCAGCAGCCCCAAGCTGAACCAAGAGACCCAGTACTTC

j_call: TRBJ2-1
d_call: TRBD2
clone_size: many
v_call: TRBV7-2
cdr3_aa: CASSLGVLPGGMPYNEQFF
cdr3_nt: TGTGCCAGCAGCTTAGGGGTGCTCCCGGGGGGTATGCCCTACAATGAGCAGTTCTTC

j_call: TRBJ2-6
d_call: NA
clone_size: few
v_call: TRBV18
cdr3_aa: CASSPPTSGANVLTF
cdr3_nt: TGTGCCAGCTCACCACCAACTTCCGGGGCCAACGTCCTGACTTTC

j_call: TRBJ2-6
d_call: NA
clone_size: NA
v_call: TRBV19
cdr3_aa: CASSIAPAGANVLTF
cdr3_nt: TGTGCCAGTAGTATAGCGCCCGCTGGGGCCAACGTCCTGACTTTC

j_call: TRBJ2-2
d_call: TRBD1
clone_size: few
v_call: TRBV6-5
cdr3_aa: CASSYEGQGATGELFF
cdr3_nt: TGTGCCAGCAGTTACGAGGGACAGGGGGCCACCGGGGAGCTGTTTTTT

j_call: TRBJ2-2
d_call: NA
clone_size: NA
v_call: TRBV29-1
cdr3_aa: CSVSTGNTGELFF
cdr3_nt: TGCAGCGTCTCGACAGGGAACACCGGGGAGCTGTTTTTT

j_call: TRBJ2-5
d_call: NA
clone_size: many
v_call: TRBV7-9
cdr3_aa: CASSLKAGETQYF
cdr3_nt: TGTGCCAGCAGCTTAAAAGCAGGAGAGACCCAGTACTTC

j_call: TRBJ1-5
d_call: NA
clone_size: many
v_call: TRBV3-1
cdr3_aa: CASSQGAASNQPQHF
cdr3_nt: TGTGCCAGCAGCCAAGGCGCAGCCAGCAATCAGCCCCAGCATTTT

j_call: TRBJ2-5
d_call: NA
clone_size: few
v_call: TRBV29-1
cdr3_aa: CSAGSPRGGGETQYF
cdr3_nt: TGCAGCGCTGGTTCCCCCCGGGGAGGCGGGGAGACCCAGTACTTC

j_call: TRBJ1-2
d_call: NA
clone_size: many
v_call: TRBV7-9
cdr3_aa: CASSPDSFYGYTF
cdr3_nt: TGTGCCAGCAGCCCGGACAGCTTCTATGGCTACACCTTC

j_call: TRBJ2-1
d_call: NA
clone_size: NA
v_call: TRBV28
cdr3_aa: CASSLSWLRLAEQFF
cdr3_nt: TGTGCCAGCAGTTTATCGTGGCTACGGCTCGCTGAGCAGTTCTTC

j_call: TRBJ1-2
d_call: TRBD1
clone_size: few
v_call: TRBV7-8
cdr3_aa: CASSLEQGAGGYTF
cdr3_nt: TGTGCCAGCAGCTTAGAACAGGGGGCAGGTGGCTACACCTTC

j_call: TRBJ2-3
d_call: TRBD1
clone_size: few
v_call: TRBV20-1
cdr3_aa: CSAYKGAGLKDTQYF
cdr3_nt: TGCAGTGCCTATAAGGGGGCAGGTTTGAAGGATACGCAGTATTTT

j_call: TRBJ1-5
d_call: NA
clone_size: NA
v_call: TRBV28
cdr3_aa: CASSLWQASSNQPQHF
cdr3_nt: TGTGCCAGCAGTTTATGGCAAGCTTCTAGCAATCAGCCCCAGCATTTT

j_call: TRBJ1-1
d_call: TRBD1
clone_size: NA
v_call: TRBV7-9
cdr3_aa: CTSSGPGTGVLDTEAFF
cdr3_nt: TGTACCAGCAGCGGGCCAGGGACAGGGGTTTTGGACACTGAAGCTTTCTTT

j_call: TRBJ1-2
d_call: NA
clone_size: NA
v_call: TRBV5-6
cdr3_aa: CASSFGAGDGYTF
cdr3_nt: TGTGCCAGCAGCTTCGGGGCAGGGGATGGCTACACCTTC

j_call: TRBJ2-3
d_call: TRBD1
clone_size: many
v_call: TRBV3-1
cdr3_aa: CASSSGTGGDTQYF
cdr3_nt: TGTGCCAGCAGCTCCGGGACAGGGGGAGATACGCAGTATTTT

j_call: TRBJ1-6
d_call: NA
clone_size: many
v_call: TRBV11-2
cdr3_aa: CASSFLTESPLHF
cdr3_nt: TGTGCCAGCAGCTTTCTCACGGAGTCACCCCTCCACTTT

j_call: TRBJ2-7
d_call: TRBD1
clone_size: few
v_call: TRBV7-9
cdr3_aa: CASSLVTGHEQYF
cdr3_nt: TGTGCCAGCAGCTTAGTGACAGGGCACGAGCAGTACTTC

j_call: TRBJ1-1
d_call: NA
clone_size: many
v_call: TRBV20-1
cdr3_aa: CSARKTGWGLNTEAFF
cdr3_nt: TGCAGTGCTAGAAAAACAGGGTGGGGGTTGAACACTGAAGCTTTCTTT

j_call: TRBJ1-2
d_call: NA
clone_size: few
v_call: TRBV10-3
cdr3_aa: CAISDMGGYTF
cdr3_nt: TGTGCCATCAGTGACATGGGAGGCTACACCTTC

j_call: TRBJ2-2
d_call: NA
clone_size: few
v_call: TRBV5-6
cdr3_aa: CASSLGVGTGELFF
cdr3_nt: TGTGCCAGCAGCTTGGGGGTTGGGACCGGGGAGCTGTTTTTT

j_call: TRBJ1-2
d_call: NA
clone_size: many
v_call: TRBV12-3/TRBV12-4
cdr3_aa: CASSLDGFIYTF
cdr3_nt: TGTGCCAGCAGTTTAGACGGATTTATCTACACCTTC

j_call: TRBJ2-1
d_call: NA
clone_size: few
v_call: TRBV2
cdr3_aa: CASSEMETRRNEQFF
cdr3_nt: TGTGCCAGCAGTGAAATGGAGACTAGAAGGAATGAGCAGTTCTTC

j_call: TRBJ1-3
d_call: TRBD1
clone_size: many
v_call: TRBV29-1
cdr3_aa: CSANAGQGTSDTIYF
cdr3_nt: TGCAGCGCGAATGCGGGACAGGGGACCTCGGACACCATATATTTT

j_call: TRBJ2-7
d_call: TRBD1
clone_size: many
v_call: TRBV2
cdr3_aa: CASNDRDEQYF
cdr3_nt: TGTGCCAGCAACGACAGGGACGAGCAGTACTTC

j_call: TRBJ2-5
d_call: NA
clone_size: few
v_call: TRBV29-1
cdr3_aa: CSVWERGETQYF
cdr3_nt: TGCAGCGTCTGGGAGAGGGGAGAGACCCAGTACTTC

j_call: TRBJ2-2
d_call: NA
clone_size: NA
v_call: TRBV15
cdr3_aa: CATSRHTNWVGELFF
cdr3_nt: TGTGCCACCAGCAGACATACAAATTGGGTCGGGGAGCTGTTTTTT

j_call: TRBJ2-5
d_call: TRBD2
clone_size: many
v_call: TRBV28
cdr3_aa: CASSPGGRARETQYF
cdr3_nt: TGTGCCAGCAGCCCCGGCGGGAGGGCCCGTGAGACCCAGTACTTC

j_call: TRBJ1-3
d_call: TRBD1
clone_size: NA
v_call: TRBV20-1
cdr3_aa: CSARVRDSNSGNTIYF
cdr3_nt: TGCAGTGCTAGAGTCCGGGACAGCAACTCTGGAAACACCATATATTTT

j_call: TRBJ2-5
d_call: NA
clone_size: NA
v_call: TRBV7-9
cdr3_aa: CASSLRMTGQETQYF
cdr3_nt: TGTGCCAGCAGCTTGCGGATGACAGGTCAAGAGACCCAGTACTTC